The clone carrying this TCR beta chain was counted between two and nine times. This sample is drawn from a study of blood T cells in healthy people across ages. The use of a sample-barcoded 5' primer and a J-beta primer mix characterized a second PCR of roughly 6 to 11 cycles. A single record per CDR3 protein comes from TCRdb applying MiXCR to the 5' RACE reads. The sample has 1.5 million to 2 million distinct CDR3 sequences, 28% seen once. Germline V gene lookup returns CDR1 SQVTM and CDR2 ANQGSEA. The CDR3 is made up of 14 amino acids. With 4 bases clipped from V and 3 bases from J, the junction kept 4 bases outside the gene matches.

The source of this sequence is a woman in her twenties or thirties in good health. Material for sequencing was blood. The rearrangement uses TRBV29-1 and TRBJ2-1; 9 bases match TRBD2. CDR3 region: CSVGTAGGYNEQFF. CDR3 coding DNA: TGCAGCGTTGGAACAGCGGGAGGCTACAATGAGCAGTTCTTC.